The present T cell receptor beta chain was sequenced within a study of monozygotic twins with inflammatory bowel disease. TCRdb re-called the 5' RACE reads; every CDR3 protein appears as one record, without DNA. Here the sample table reports about 300,000 distinct CDR3 sequences. The CDR3 sequence is 15 residues long. Germline V CDR1 and CDR2: SNHLY, FYNNEI. The receptor was derived from a human donor with ulcerative colitis or Crohn's disease, or a healthy co-twin of an affected twin (not recorded which). Sample: blood. The gene calls are TRBV2 and TRBJ2-5; TCRdb proposes TRBD1, but this gene call is untestable without DNA. CDR3 in amino acids: CASSEAPSLQETQYF.